The clone carrying this T cell receptor beta chain has a handful of counts. The repertoire was sequenced with immunoSEQ multiplex PCR; TCRdb's copy has only in-frame clones and lacks some. The table lists fewer than 250,000 clones, approximately 91% of them singletons. This sample stems from a study of blood T cell repertoires in COVID-19. The CDR3 spans 15 residues. Per the germline V gene, CDR1 is SGHTA and CDR2 is FQGNSA. Trimming pared 5 bases from V and 7 bases from J, leaving 21 bases between. This clonotype originated in a woman in her fifties or sixties with acute or convalescent COVID-19. The sequenced material came from peripheral blood. V and J are TRBV7-2 and TRBJ2-7; perhaps TRBD1 as D (6 bases). The CDR3 nucleotides read TGTGCCAGCAGCCCCGTTCACCGGGACACCTTGGAGCAGTACTTC. Protein: CASSPVHRDTLEQYF.